This entry features one T cell receptor beta chain sequence. Its antigen is undetermined. TCRdb's copy holds only in-frame clones and misses some; the assay was immunoSEQ multiplex PCR. Among tens of thousands of clones listed, 80% to 90% were seen once. Each and every patient relapsed after autologous stem cell transplantation, and patients got differing brentuximab vedotin exposure. This specimen belongs to a study of PD-1 blockade in classical Hodgkin lymphoma. The CDR3 consists of 15 residues. Germline loops: CDR1 SNHLY, CDR2 FYNNEI. The ends were cut back, 6 bases at V and 6 bases at J, with 19 bases in the middle. The study's findings and limits: Complete responders had baseline diversity similar to newly diagnosed patients. Reasons behind the repertoire differences stay unclear, perhaps disease activity or earlier therapy. CD4+ but not CD8+ TCR diversity rose significantly by C4D1.

The receptor was derived from a human donor with classical Hodgkin lymphoma. This chain joins TRBV2 and TRBJ2-3; D ambiguous. This material consisted of peripheral blood mononuclear cells (PBMCs), taken at baseline. The CDR3 bases are TGTGCCAGCAGCCCCCTGAGATCAGACCGCGATACGCAGTATTTT. Its translation: CASSPLRSDRDTQYF. The full variable domain, rest sourced from reference TRBV2 and TRBJ2-3, is EPEVTQTPSHQVTQMGQEVILRCVPISNHLYFYWYRQILGQKVEFLVSFYNNEISEKSEIFDDQFSVERPDGSNFTLKIRSTKLEDSAMYFCASSPLRSDRDTQYFGPGTRLTVL.